This T cell receptor (beta chain) was sequenced in a study of blood T cell repertoires in COVID-19. Study details: COVID-19 samples collected from the United States, Italy and Spain covered acute and convalescent phases. In each case, the material was cDNA or gDNA derived from T cells, B-cell-depleted T cells, or PBMCs.

As concerns this clone: Additional DNA sequences in this sample encode the identical CDR3.

In the original workflow: Amplified reference gene primers provided the basis for estimating nucleated cell counts. Clones were read by immunoSEQ multiplex PCR, and TCRdb kept only the in-frame ones, dropping some. That table gives V, J and clone size, and the DNA gave D and trimming. The sample has approximately 82,000 clones, 85% to 95% seen once; the top ten hold roughly 6.4%. This CDR3 contains 13 residues. CDR1 SGHKS and CDR2 YYEKEE come from the germline V gene (reference sequence). Trimming pared 0 bases from V and 1 base from J, leaving 4 bases between. The genes are TRBV5-5 and TRBJ1-1, with D unresolved. The source material was peripheral blood. The clonotype was recovered from a woman aged 60 to 75 with active COVID-19. The CDR3 coding sequence is TGTGCCAGCAGCTTGGCAGGGAACACTGAAGCTTTCTTT. It encodes CASSLAGNTEAFF.